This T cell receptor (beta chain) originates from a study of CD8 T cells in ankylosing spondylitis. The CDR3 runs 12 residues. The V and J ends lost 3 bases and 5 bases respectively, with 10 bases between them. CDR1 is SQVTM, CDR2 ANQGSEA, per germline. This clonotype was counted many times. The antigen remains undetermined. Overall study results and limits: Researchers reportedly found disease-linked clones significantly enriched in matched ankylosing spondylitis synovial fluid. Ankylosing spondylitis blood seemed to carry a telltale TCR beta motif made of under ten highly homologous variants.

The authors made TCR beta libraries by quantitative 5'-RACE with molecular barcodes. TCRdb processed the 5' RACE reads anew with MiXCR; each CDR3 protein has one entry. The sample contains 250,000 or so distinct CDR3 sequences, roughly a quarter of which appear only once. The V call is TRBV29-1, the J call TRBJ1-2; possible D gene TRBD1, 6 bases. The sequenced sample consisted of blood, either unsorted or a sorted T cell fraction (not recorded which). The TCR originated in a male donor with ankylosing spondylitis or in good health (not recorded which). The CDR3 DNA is TGCAGCGTTGAGGGGGGCAGGTATGGCTACACCTTC. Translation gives CSVEGGRYGYTF.